The rows below give T cell receptor beta chains drawn from one sample of a study of blood T cell repertoires in COVID-19. Generated by immunoSEQ multiplex PCR, the TCRdb table keeps only in-frame clones and is missing some. The sample contains around 190,000 clones, 76% of which appear only once. Sequences were obtained from PBMCs or T cells enriched from blood (not recorded which). All receptors derive from a woman aged 45-59 years with acute COVID-19. The CDR3 runs from the conserved cysteine through the conserved F or W. D genes are given only for firm matches. Size is stated for part of the rows, as once, few or many counts, or as a class when the clone is expanded.

j_gene,d_gene,abundance,v_gene,CDR3aa,CDR3nt
TRBJ1-4,-,-,TRBV14,CASSQANGITTKLFF,TGTGCCAGCAGCCAAGCAAACGGAATAACTACAAAACTGTTTTTT
TRBJ1-1,-,-,TRBV30,CAWSTSAEAFF,TGTGCCTGGAGTACGTCAGCTGAAGCTTTCTTT
TRBJ2-2,TRBD2,-,TRBV5-5,CASSQGLAGGNTGELFF,TGTGCCAGCAGCCAGGGACTAGCGGGGGGTAACACCGGGGAGCTGTTTTTT
TRBJ1-1,TRBD1,-,TRBV5-5,CASSPDLGQGATEAFF,TGTGCCAGCAGCCCCGACTTGGGACAGGGGGCCACTGAAGCTTTCTTT
TRBJ1-1,TRBD1,-,TRBV5-5,CASSLRGPLNTEAFF,TGTGCCAGCAGCCTCAGGGGGCCACTGAACACTGAAGCTTTCTTT
TRBJ1-4,TRBD1,-,TRBV27,CASSFRTGVGEKLFF,TGTGCCAGCAGTTTTCGGACAGGGGTAGGAGAAAAACTGTTTTTT
TRBJ1-2,TRBD1,-,TRBV30,CAWSRDRPYGYTF,TGTGCCTGGAGTCGGGACAGGCCCTATGGCTACACCTTC
TRBJ1-5,-,once,TRBV25-1,CASSEWQGNQPQHF,TGTGCCAGCAGTGAATGGCAGGGCAATCAGCCCCAGCATTTT
TRBJ1-1,-,-,TRBV12-3/TRBV12-4,CASSFRSEAFF,TGTGCCAGCAGTTTTCGGAGTGAAGCTTTCTTT
TRBJ2-5,-,-,TRBV7-2,CASSVGRDSKGQETQYF,TGTGCCAGCAGCGTGGGTCGGGACTCAAAGGGGCAAGAGACCCAGTACTTC
TRBJ1-2,-,-,TRBV3-1/TRBV3-2,CASSPLLRGQPNYGYTF,TGTGCCAGCAGCCCGCTACTCAGGGGACAACCTAACTATGGCTACACCTTC
TRBJ1-2,TRBD1,-,TRBV6-5,CASTLTGGDGYTF,TGTGCCAGCACACTGACAGGGGGCGATGGCTACACCTTC
TRBJ2-3,-,-,TRBV7-3,CASSQAGDTQYF,TGTGCCAGCAGCCAAGCGGGAGATACGCAGTATTTT
TRBJ1-2,-,few,TRBV19,CASSAYGLGDYGYTF,TGTGCCAGTAGCGCATACGGCCTAGGGGACTATGGCTACACCTTC
TRBJ2-5,TRBD2,few,TRBV6-4,CASSDGTSGGVETQYF,TGTGCCAGCAGTGACGGGACTAGCGGGGGTGTTGAGACCCAGTACTTC
TRBJ2-5,TRBD2,-,TRBV7-9,CASSSSELAEETQYF,TGTGCCAGCAGCTCCTCGGAACTAGCGGAAGAGACCCAGTACTTC
TRBJ2-5,TRBD2,-,TRBV5-1,CASSSGLAGRQETQYF,TGCGCCAGCAGCTCAGGACTAGCGGGGAGACAAGAGACCCAGTACTTC
TRBJ2-3,-,-,TRBV6-5,CASSYSFRDTQYF,TGTGCCAGCAGTTACTCGTTCCGAGATACGCAGTATTTT
TRBJ2-5,TRBD2,few,TRBV20-1,CSASFLAGEETQYF,TGCAGTGCTAGTTTTCTAGCGGGGGAGGAGACCCAGTACTTC
TRBJ2-3,TRBD1,-,TRBV24-1,CATSDRTGSPTDTQYF,TGTGCCACCAGTGATCGGACAGGGAGTCCCACAGATACGCAGTATTTT
TRBJ1-2,TRBD1,-,TRBV10-3,CAISDRDRSHLLYGYTF,TGTGCCATCAGTGACCGGGACAGGTCCCACCTCCTTTATGGCTACACCTTC
TRBJ1-6,-,-,TRBV7-3,CASSLSHSYNSPLHF,TGTGCCAGCAGCTTAAGCCACAGTTATAATTCACCCCTCCACTTT
TRBJ1-1,-,-,TRBV3-1/TRBV3-2,CASSLRGGGNTEAFF,TGTGCCAGCAGCCTTCGGGGCGGGGGGAACACTGAAGCTTTCTTT
TRBJ1-4,-,-,TRBV19,CASQGLATNEKLFF,TGTGCATCCCAGGGGCTAGCAACTAATGAAAAACTGTTTTTT
TRBJ1-2,-,-,TRBV19,CASTPRGTNYGYTF,TGTGCCAGTACCCCCCGAGGAACTAACTATGGCTACACCTTC
TRBJ1-6,-,-,TRBV15,CATSRDFYSPLHF,TGTGCCACCAGCAGAGACTTCTATTCACCCCTCCACTTT
TRBJ2-5,TRBD2,-,TRBV19,CASSWGLAGTQETQYF,TGTGCCAGTAGCTGGGGACTAGCGGGGACCCAAGAGACCCAGTACTTC
TRBJ1-5,-,few,TRBV27,CASGGGPNQPQHF,TGTGCCAGCGGTGGGGGCCCCAATCAGCCCCAGCATTTT
TRBJ2-5,TRBD2,-,TRBV10-3,CAIGAPGGETQYF,TGTGCCATCGGCGCCCCCGGGGGGGAGACCCAGTACTTC
TRBJ1-5,TRBD1,-,TRBV6-5,CASSRQGLEPQHF,TGTGCCAGCAGTAGACAGGGGTTAGAGCCCCAGCATTTT
TRBJ2-1,TRBD1,-,TRBV4-2,CASSPGGGTGDNEQFF,TGTGCCAGCAGCCCAGGGGGGGGGACAGGGGATAATGAGCAGTTCTTC
TRBJ2-1,-,-,TRBV4-1,CASSQDPGGDEQFF,TGCGCCAGCAGCCAAGACCCTGGGGGCGATGAGCAGTTCTTC
TRBJ2-5,-,-,TRBV30,CAWSGREQETQYF,TGTGCCTGGAGTGGGAGGGAGCAAGAGACCCAGTACTTC
TRBJ1-1,TRBD1,few,TRBV4-2,CASSPGGTEAFF,TGTGCCAGCAGCCCAGGGGGAACTGAAGCTTTCTTT
TRBJ2-2,TRBD1,-,TRBV11-2,CASSPSGQGPPGELFF,TGTGCCAGCAGCCCCTCGGGACAGGGCCCTCCCGGGGAGCTGTTTTTT
TRBJ1-2,-,-,TRBV11-2,CATRLGYGYTF,TGTGCCACCCGACTCGGCTATGGCTACACCTTC
TRBJ1-5,-,once,TRBV19,CASSAGVGVTNQPQHF,TGTGCCAGTAGCGCGGGGGTGGGCGTCACCAATCAGCCCCAGCATTTT
TRBJ1-2,-,-,TRBV11-2,CASSLVTNYGYTF,TGTGCCAGCAGCTTAGTAACTAACTATGGCTACACCTTC
TRBJ1-2,TRBD1,-,TRBV5-1,CASNGQGPNYGYTF,TGCGCCAGCAATGGACAGGGCCCTAACTATGGCTACACCTTC
TRBJ1-1,TRBD1,-,TRBV4-1,CASSQGNRGMNTEAFF,TGCGCCAGCAGCCAAGGAAACAGGGGTATGAACACTGAAGCTTTCTTT
TRBJ2-2,TRBD1,-,TRBV7-2,CASSLHRGAGELFF,TGTGCCAGCAGCCTACACAGGGGCGCCGGGGAGCTGTTTTTT
TRBJ1-4,-,-,TRBV5-1,CASSERTGHEKLFF,TGCGCCAGCAGCGAACGTACAGGGCACGAAAAACTGTTTTTT
TRBJ1-2,TRBD1,few,TRBV4-3,CASSQDRVGYTF,TGCGCCAGCAGCCAGGACAGGGTTGGCTACACCTTC
TRBJ2-1,-,few,TRBV2,CASGYAGYNEQFF,TGTGCCAGCGGGTACGCGGGCTACAATGAGCAGTTCTTC
TRBJ2-2,-,-,TRBV9,CASSPPSRNTGELFF,TGTGCCAGCAGCCCCCCAAGTAGGAACACCGGGGAGCTGTTTTTT
TRBJ1-4,-,-,TRBV6-5,CASSLYEKLFF,TGTGCCAGCAGTTTATATGAAAAACTGTTTTTT
TRBJ2-1,-,-,TRBV7-3,CASSLLGGSYNEQFF,TGTGCCAGCAGCTTACTGGGGGGCTCCTACAATGAGCAGTTCTTC
TRBJ2-3,-,-,TRBV12-2,CASRLAGGPRTDTQYF,TGTGCAAGTCGCTTAGCGGGGGGGCCCCGCACAGATACGCAGTATTTT
TRBJ1-6,TRBD1,once,TRBV27,CASSLHHQGANSPLHF,TGTGCCAGCAGTTTGCATCACCAGGGGGCTAATTCACCCCTCCACTTT
TRBJ1-1,-,-,TRBV18,CASSPDLTNTEAFF,TGTGCCAGCTCACCAGACTTGACGAACACTGAAGCTTTCTTT
TRBJ1-1,-,-,TRBV11-1,CASSLEQVFTEAFF,TGTGCCAGCAGCTTAGAACAGGTATTCACTGAAGCTTTCTTT
TRBJ1-4,TRBD1,-,TRBV19,CASNRGPSNEKLFF,TGTGCCAGTAACAGGGGGCCGTCTAATGAAAAACTGTTTTTT